The present TCR beta chain was sequenced within a study of T-cell memory formation after mild COVID-19. Broader study findings: Several responding clones turned up in pre-infection memory, indicating that cross-reactive memory may have taken part.

V shed 5 bases and J 4 bases; nucleotides not matched to a gene: 7. Germline V gene data show CDR1 as SQVTM and CDR2 as ANQGSEA. This CDR3 comprises 13 residues. A 5'RACE reaction primed in the constant segment made cDNA libraries of TCR alpha and TCR beta, and these carried sample barcodes and UMIs. TCRdb redid the calling of the 5' RACE reads with MiXCR, one entry per CDR3 protein. The sample comprises 400,000 to 450,000 distinct CDR3 sequences, roughly 18% of which are singletons, and roughly 21% rests with the top ten. This clonotype was counted a single time. Its matching antigen is unknown. The chain has TRBV29-1 and TRBJ1-1, with 7 bases aligning to TRBD1. The clonotype originates from a man aged 18 to 29 who had mild COVID-19 (a few samples of this study predate the infection). Cell type and time point are not known. Sequencing was done on a sample of PBMCs or a T cell subset sorted from them (not recorded which). CDR3 region: CSVLDRVGTEAFF. In DNA, the CDR3 is TGCAGCGTTCTAGACAGGGTGGGCACTGAAGCTTTCTTT.